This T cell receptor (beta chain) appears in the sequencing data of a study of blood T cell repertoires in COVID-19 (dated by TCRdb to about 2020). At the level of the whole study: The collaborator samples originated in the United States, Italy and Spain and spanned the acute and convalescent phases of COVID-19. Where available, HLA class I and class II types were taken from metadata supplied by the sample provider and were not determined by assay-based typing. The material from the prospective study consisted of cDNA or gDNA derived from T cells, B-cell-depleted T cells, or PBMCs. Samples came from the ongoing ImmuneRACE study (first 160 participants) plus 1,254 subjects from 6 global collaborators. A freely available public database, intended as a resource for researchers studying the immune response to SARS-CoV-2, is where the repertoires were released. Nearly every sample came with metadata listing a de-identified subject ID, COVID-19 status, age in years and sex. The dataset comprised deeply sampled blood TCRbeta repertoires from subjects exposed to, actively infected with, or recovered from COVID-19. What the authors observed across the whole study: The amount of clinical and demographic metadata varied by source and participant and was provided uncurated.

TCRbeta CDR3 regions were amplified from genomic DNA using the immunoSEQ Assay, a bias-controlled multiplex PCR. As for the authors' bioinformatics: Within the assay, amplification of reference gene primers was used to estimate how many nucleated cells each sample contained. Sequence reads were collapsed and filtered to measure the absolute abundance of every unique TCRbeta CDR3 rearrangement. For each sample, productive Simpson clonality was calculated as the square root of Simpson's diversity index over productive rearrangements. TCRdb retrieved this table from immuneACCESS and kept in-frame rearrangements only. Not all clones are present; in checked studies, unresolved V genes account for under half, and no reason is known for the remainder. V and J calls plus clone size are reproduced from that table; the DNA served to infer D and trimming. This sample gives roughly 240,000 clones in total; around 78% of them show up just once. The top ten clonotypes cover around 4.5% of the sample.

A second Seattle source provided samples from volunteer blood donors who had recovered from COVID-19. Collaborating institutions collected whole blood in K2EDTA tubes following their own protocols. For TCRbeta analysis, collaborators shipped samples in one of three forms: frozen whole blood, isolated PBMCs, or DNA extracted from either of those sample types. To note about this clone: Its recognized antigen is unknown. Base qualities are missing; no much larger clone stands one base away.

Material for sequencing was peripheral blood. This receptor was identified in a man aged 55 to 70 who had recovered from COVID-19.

The DNA reads as follows: TGTGCCAGCAGCCAAGCTGGGGGCGGGAACACTGAAGCTTTCTTT. This encodes CASSQAGGGNTEAFF. This sequence uses TRBV3-1 (or the pseudogene TRBV3-2) and TRBJ1-1; TRBD1 could be the D gene, as 6 bases match. The trim is 1 base for V and 1 base for J, with a gap of 10 bases between the germline ends. CDR1 is given as LGHDT and CDR2 as YNNKEL, both from the germline V gene (reference sequence). Spanning cysteine to phenylalanine, the CDR3 consists of 15 amino acids. Here the CDR3 DNA is all that survives: 45 bases in frame from base 1.